This T cell receptor beta chain was obtained from a study of T cell repertoires in cytomegalovirus infection. Overall study context: Both a matching HLA type and CMV infection were indicated by public TCR beta signatures.

Germline V gene data show CDR1 as SGHTA and CDR2 as FQGNSA. Trimming removed 3 bases from V and 1 base from J; junction bases left unmatched: 22. The length of the CDR3 is 22 residues. TCRdb re-analysed the reads in MiXCR, keeping a single row per CDR3 protein. Seen here are around 210,000 distinct CDR3 sequences, 6% to 8% observed once, and the top ten hold around 6.5%. This clonotype was seen at least ten times. J is TRBJ2-1 and V is TRBV7-2; the match to TRBD1 covers 9 bases. The source is a human donor in good health (CMV status not recorded). Some clones in this sample may be carry-over from other donors' samples. The sample taken for sequencing was PBMCs. CDR3: CASSLLARPGQGMKFSYNEQFF. Written as DNA, the CDR3 is TGTGCCAGCAGCTTGTTAGCGAGGCCGGGACAGGGCATGAAATTTTCCTACAATGAGCAGTTCTTC.